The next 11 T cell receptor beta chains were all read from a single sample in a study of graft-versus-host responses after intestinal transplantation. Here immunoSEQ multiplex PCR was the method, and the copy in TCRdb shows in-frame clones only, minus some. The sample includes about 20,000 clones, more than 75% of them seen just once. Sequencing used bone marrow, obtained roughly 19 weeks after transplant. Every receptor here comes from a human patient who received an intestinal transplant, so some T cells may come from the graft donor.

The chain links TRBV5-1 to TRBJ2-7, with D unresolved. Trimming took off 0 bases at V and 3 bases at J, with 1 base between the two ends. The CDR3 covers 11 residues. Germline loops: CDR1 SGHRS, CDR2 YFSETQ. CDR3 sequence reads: CASSLVYEQYF. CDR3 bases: TGCGCCAGCAGCTTGGTCTACGAGCAGTACTTC.

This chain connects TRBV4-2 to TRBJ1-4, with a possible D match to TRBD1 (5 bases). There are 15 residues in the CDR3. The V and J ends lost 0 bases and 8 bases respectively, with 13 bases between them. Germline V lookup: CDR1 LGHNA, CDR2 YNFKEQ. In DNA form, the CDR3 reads TGTGCCAGCAGCCAAGATATTGGGGCAAGCGAAAAACTGTTTTTT. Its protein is CASSQDIGASEKLFF.

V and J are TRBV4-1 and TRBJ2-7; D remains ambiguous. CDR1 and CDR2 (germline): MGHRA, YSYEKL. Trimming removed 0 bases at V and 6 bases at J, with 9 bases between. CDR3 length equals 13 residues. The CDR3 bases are TGCGCCAGCAGCCAAGAGGCGTTATCCGAGCAGTACTTC. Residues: CASSQEALSEQYF.

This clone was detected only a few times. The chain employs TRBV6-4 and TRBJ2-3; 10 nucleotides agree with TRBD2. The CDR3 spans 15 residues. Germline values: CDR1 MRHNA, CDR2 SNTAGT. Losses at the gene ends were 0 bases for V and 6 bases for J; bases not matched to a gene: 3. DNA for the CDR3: TGTGCCAGCAGTGACTCGAATAGCGGGGGGGATACGCAGTATTTT. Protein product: CASSDSNSGGDTQYF.

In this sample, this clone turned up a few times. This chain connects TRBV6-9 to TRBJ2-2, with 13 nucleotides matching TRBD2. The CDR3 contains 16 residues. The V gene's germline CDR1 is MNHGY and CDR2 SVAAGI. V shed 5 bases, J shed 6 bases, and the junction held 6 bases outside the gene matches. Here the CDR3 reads CASSELAGGPAGELFF. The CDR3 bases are TGTGCCAGCAGTGAACTAGCGGGAGGGCCTGCCGGGGAGCTGTTTTTT.

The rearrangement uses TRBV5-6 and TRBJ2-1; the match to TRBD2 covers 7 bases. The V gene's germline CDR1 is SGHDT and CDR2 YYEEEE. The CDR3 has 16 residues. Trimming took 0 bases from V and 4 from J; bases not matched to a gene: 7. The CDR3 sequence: CASSLVVLAVYNEQFF. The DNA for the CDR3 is TGTGCCAGCAGCTTGGTAGTCCTAGCGGTTTACAATGAGCAGTTCTTC. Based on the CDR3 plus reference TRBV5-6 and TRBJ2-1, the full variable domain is DAGVTQSPTHLIKTRGQQVTLRCSPKSGHDTVSWYQQALGQGPQFIFQYYEEEERQRGNFPDRFSGHQFPNYSSELNVNALLLGDSALYLCASSLVVLAVYNEQFFGPGTRLTVL.

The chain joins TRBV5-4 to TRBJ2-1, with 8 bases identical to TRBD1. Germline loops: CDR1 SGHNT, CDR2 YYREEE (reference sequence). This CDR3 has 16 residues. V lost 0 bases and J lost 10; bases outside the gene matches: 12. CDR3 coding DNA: TGTGCCAGCAGCTTGGCGCAGGGGGCAGGCCTTCGGGAGCAGTTCTTC. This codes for CASSLAQGAGLREQFF.

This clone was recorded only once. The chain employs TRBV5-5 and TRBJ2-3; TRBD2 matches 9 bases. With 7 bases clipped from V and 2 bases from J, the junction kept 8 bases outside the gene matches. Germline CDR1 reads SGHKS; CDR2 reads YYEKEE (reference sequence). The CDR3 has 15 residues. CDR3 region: CASRRTSGYTDTQYF. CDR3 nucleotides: TGTGCCAGCCGTAGAACTAGCGGGTACACAGATACGCAGTATTTT.

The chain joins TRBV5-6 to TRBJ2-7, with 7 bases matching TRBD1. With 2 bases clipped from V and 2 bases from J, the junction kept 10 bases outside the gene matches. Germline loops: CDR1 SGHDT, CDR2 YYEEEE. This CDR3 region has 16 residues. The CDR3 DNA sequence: TGTGCCAGCAGCTTAATGGGGCAGGGGGAAGCCTACGAGCAGTACTTC. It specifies CASSLMGQGEAYEQYF.

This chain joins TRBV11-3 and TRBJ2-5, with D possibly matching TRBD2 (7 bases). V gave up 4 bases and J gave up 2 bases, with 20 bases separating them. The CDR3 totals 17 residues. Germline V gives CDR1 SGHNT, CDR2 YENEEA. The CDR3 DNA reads TGTGCCAGCAGCTCAAAGGGGGGGGGCTCACTACAAGAGACCCAGTACTTC. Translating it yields CASSSKGGGSLQETQYF.

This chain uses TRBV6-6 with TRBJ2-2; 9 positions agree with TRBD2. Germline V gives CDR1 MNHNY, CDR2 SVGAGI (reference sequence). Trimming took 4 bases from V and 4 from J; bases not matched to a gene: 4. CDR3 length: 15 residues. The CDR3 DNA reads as TGTGCCAGCAGTTTGGGACTAGCCTTCACCGGGGAGCTGTTTTTT. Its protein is CASSLGLAFTGELFF.